The clone carrying this T cell receptor beta chain turned up a few times. The antigen remains unidentified. Deletions cut 2 bases from V and 5 bases from J, with 9 bases between. The CDR3 loop spans 13 amino acids. Germline CDR1 MNHNY, CDR2 SVGAGI (reference sequence). This sample was taken from a study of T cells in Graves' hyperthyroidism and ophthalmopathy. Amplified TCR beta CDR3 regions came from RNA transcripts. During a first-round RT-PCR of the TCR CDR3, the HTBI primer set was used. TCRdb reanalysed the multiplex PCR reads using MiXCR and keeps one entry per CDR3 protein. The table lists around 500,000 distinct CDR3 sequences, less than 25% of them singletons, with approximately 49% in the top ten. Isolation of PBMCs was performed on about 10 ml fresh peripheral blood. Study-level results: Most thyroid clonotypes expanded above 0.001 appeared in blood too.

The V call is TRBV6-6, the J call TRBJ1-1, with D possibly being TRBD1 (5 bases). The TCR comes from a woman between 65 and 79 years old with Graves' ophthalmopathy. Sequencing was performed on blood. The CDR3 DNA reads as TGTGCCAGCAGTTACCTGGAGGGGACTGAAGCTTTCTTT. Translation gives CASSYLEGTEAFF.